The 27 T cell receptor beta chains presented below share a single source sample, sequenced in a study of T cell changes during pregnancy in multiple sclerosis. Sequencing was performed with immunoSEQ multiplex PCR; in TCRdb, only in-frame clones are kept and a portion is missing. The repertoire holds roughly 100,000 clones, with 80% to 95% as singletons. The sequencing here drew on peripheral blood, taken after pregnancy. These receptors originate from a female donor with multiple sclerosis, enrolled in a pregnancy study.

The genes are TRBV30 and TRBJ1-1; D gene unclear. Per germline, CDR1 GTSNPN and CDR2 SVGIG (reference sequence). V was pared by 0 bases and J by 8 bases, with 4 bases between. The CDR3 covers 10 residues. The DNA for the CDR3 is TGTGCCTGGAGTGTACAGGAAGCTTTCTTT. Amino acids: CAWSVQEAFF. Full variable domain (missing parts from reference TRBV30 and TRBJ1-1): SQTIHQWPATLVQPVGSPLSLECTVEGTSNPNLYWYRQAAGRGLQLLFYSVGIGQISSEVPQNLSASRPQDRQFILSSKKLLLSDSGFYLCAWSVQEAFFGQGTRLTVV.

The J gene is TRBJ2-1, the V gene TRBV6-1, with D maybe TRBD1 (7 bases). CDR1 is MNHNS, CDR2 SASEGT, per germline. The CDR3 is 17 residues long. V was cut by 4 bases and J by 1 base, with 17 bases left in between. The CDR3 spells CASSARTGGGSYNEQFF. CDR3 DNA: TGTGCCAGCAGTGCCCGGACAGGTGGGGGGTCCTACAATGAGCAGTTCTTC.

This chain uses TRBV27 with TRBJ2-3; 9 bases are shared with TRBD2. CDR1 is MNHEY and CDR2 is SMNVEV in the germline V gene (reference sequence). The CDR3 totals 14 residues. V was pared by 6 bases and J by 2 bases, with 3 bases of the junction left unmatched. For the CDR3, the DNA is TGTGCCAGCAGCCTAGCGGGGTTCACAGATACGCAGTATTTT. It is translated as CASSLAGFTDTQYF.

In its sample, this clone was seen once. V and J are TRBV19 and TRBJ1-2; 10 bases line up with TRBD1. The CDR3 spans 16 residues. V trimming: 4 bases; J trimming: 3 bases; junction bases outside the gene matches: 8. Germline values: CDR1 LNHDA, CDR2 SQIVND (reference sequence). This chain's CDR3 is CASSTPIGQGDYGYTF. In nucleotides, the CDR3 is TGTGCCAGTAGTACACCCATCGGACAGGGGGACTATGGCTACACCTTC.

J is TRBJ1-2 and V is TRBV2; D is uncertain. V lost 1 base, J lost 3 bases, and 6 bases lay in between. Germline CDR1 is SNHLY and CDR2 is FYNNEI. The CDR3 runs to 13 residues. The CDR3 DNA sequence: TGTGCCAGCAGTGAAGGGCCTTACTATGGCTACACCTTC. Protein sequence: CASSEGPYYGYTF.

The V and J genes are TRBV5-4 and TRBJ2-1; D possibly corresponds to TRBD1 (8 bases). Trimming pared 7 bases from V and 2 bases from J, leaving 19 bases between. This CDR3 has 16 residues. Germline V CDR1 and CDR2: SGHNT, YYREEE (reference sequence). The CDR3 region has the DNA TGTGCCAGCTCTAAGCGGGGCAGGGGGCCCTACAATGAGCAGTTCTTC. Translating it yields CASSKRGRGPYNEQFF.

J is TRBJ1-6 and V is TRBV11-1, with no clear D. The germline gives CDR1 SGHAT, CDR2 FQDESV (reference sequence). The CDR3 has 15 amino acids. Trimming stripped 5 bases from V and 10 bases from J, with 18 bases between. CDR3 residues: CASSPSVEGRSPLHF. Here the CDR3 DNA reads TGTGCCAGCAGCCCCTCGGTGGAGGGAAGATCACCCCTCCACTTT.

This sequence joins TRBV28 and TRBJ1-4; 7 nucleotides align to TRBD1. Germline CDR1 is MDHEN and CDR2 is SYDVKM. After removal of 7 bases from V and 5 bases from J, the junction contained 7 bases not matched to a gene. This CDR3 region has 14 residues. The CDR3 reads CASTDRVTNEKLFF. The CDR3 coding sequence is TGTGCCAGCACCGACAGGGTGACAAATGAAAAACTGTTTTTT. The entire variable domain, with the rest obtained from reference TRBV28 and TRBJ1-4, is as follows: DVKVTQSSRYLVKRTGEKVFLECVQDMDHENMFWYRQDPGLGLRLIYFSYDVKMKEKGDIPEGYSVSREKKERFSLILESASTNQTSMYLCASTDRVTNEKLFFGSGTQLSVL.

This chain joins TRBV28 and TRBJ1-2; 9 bases are a match to TRBD1. CDR3 length: 14 residues. The germline gives CDR1 MDHEN, CDR2 SYDVKM. V lost 7 bases and J lost 5; bases outside the gene matches: 8. The CDR3 sequence is CASTGGTGKYGYTF. The CDR3, as DNA: TGTGCCAGCACGGGCGGGACAGGGAAGTATGGCTACACCTTC.

This chain connects TRBV5-1 to TRBJ2-1; 7 bases fit TRBD2. V lost 4 bases to trimming and J lost 1 base; unmatched junction nucleotides: 5. The germline V gene has CDR1 SGHRS and CDR2 YFSETQ. This CDR3 has 15 residues. CDR3 amino acids: CASSPGTMSYNEQFF. In DNA, the CDR3 is TGCGCCAGCAGCCCCGGGACTATGTCCTACAATGAGCAGTTCTTC.

This chain connects TRBV13 to TRBJ1-2; D is possibly TRBD1 (5 bases). CDR1 and CDR2 from the germline V gene are PRHDT and FYEKMQ (reference sequence). Between the trimmed V and J ends, which lost 1 base and 7 bases, there was a span of 10 bases. This CDR3 spans 13 amino acids. CDR3 coding DNA: TGTGCCAGCAGCTTAGAGAAGGGGATTGGCTACACCTTC. Translated: CASSLEKGIGYTF.

The genes are TRBV19 and TRBJ2-2; the match to TRBD2 covers 8 bases. Trimming cost V 8 bases and J 2 bases; bases outside gene matches: 4. The V gene's germline CDR1 is LNHDA and CDR2 SQIVND (reference sequence). The CDR3 sequence is 14 residues long. The CDR3 protein is CASSGGINTGELFF. The CDR3 DNA follows: TGTGCCAGTTCGGGAGGGATAAACACCGGGGAGCTGTTTTTT.

The chain is built from TRBV29-1 and TRBJ2-5; the match to TRBD1 covers 10 bases. Germline CDR1 and CDR2: SQVTM and ANQGSEA. With V trimmed by 6 bases and J by 3 bases, 4 bases remained unmatched. The CDR3 spans 13 residues. CDR3 in DNA: TGCAGCGTCCATGGGACAGGGGAAGAGACCCAGTACTTC. Translating gives CSVHGTGEETQYF.

The genes are TRBV28 and TRBJ1-1; D gene unclear. Trimming took off 2 bases at V and 0 bases at J, with 13 bases between the two ends. The CDR3 is made up of 16 amino acids. The germline V gene encodes CDR1 MDHEN and CDR2 SYDVKM. The CDR3 loop is CASSLGSLSVNTEAFF. The CDR3 DNA reads TGTGCCAGCAGTTTAGGGAGCTTGTCAGTGAACACTGAAGCTTTCTTT.

The V and J genes are TRBV5-1 and TRBJ2-3, with 8 bases fitting TRBD1. The V gene end was trimmed by 4 bases and the J gene end by 1 base; junction bases not matched to a gene: 8. There are 16 residues in the CDR3. In germline, CDR1 is SGHRS, CDR2 YFSETQ. The CDR3 DNA reads TGCGCCAGCAGCCCAGTGACAGGGGAGGGCACAGATACGCAGTATTTT. As protein: CASSPVTGEGTDTQYF.

The gene calls are TRBV15 and TRBJ2-5; 14 bases are a match to TRBD2. V shed 3 bases and J 1 base; nucleotides not matched to a gene: 1. Per germline, CDR1 LNHNV and CDR2 YYDKDF (reference sequence). This CDR3 region has 16 residues. CDR3 residues: CATSSGTSGSQETQYF. The CDR3 coding sequence is TGTGCCACCAGCAGTGGGACTAGCGGGAGCCAAGAGACCCAGTACTTC.

This sequence joins TRBV27 and TRBJ2-7, with a possible D match to TRBD1 (5 bases). Germline V gives CDR1 MNHEY, CDR2 SMNVEV (reference sequence). The CDR3 extends over 14 amino acids. Trimming stripped 4 bases from V and 5 bases from J, with 15 bases between. The CDR3 region is CASSSPSRAHEQYF. The CDR3 region has the DNA TGTGCCAGCAGTTCCCCCTCCAGGGCCCACGAGCAGTACTTC.

V is TRBV5-6 and J is TRBJ1-2; 9 bases align to TRBD1. Germline loops: CDR1 SGHDT, CDR2 YYEEEE. The CDR3 is made up of 15 amino acids. The V gene end was trimmed by 4 bases and the J gene end by 4 bases; junction bases not matched to a gene: 8. This CDR3 is CASSPGTGRTYGYTF. For the CDR3, the DNA is TGTGCCAGCAGCCCAGGGACAGGGAGGACCTATGGCTACACCTTC.

This sequence joins TRBV9 and TRBJ2-3; possible D gene TRBD2, 6 bases. The CDR3 sequence is 15 residues long. Per the germline V gene, CDR1 is SGDLS and CDR2 is YYNGEE. Between the trimmed V and J ends, which lost 2 bases and 0 bases, there was a span of 10 bases. The CDR3 here is CASSVGLPSTDTQYF. CDR3 DNA sequence: TGTGCCAGCAGCGTGGGACTCCCTAGCACAGATACGCAGTATTTT. The full variable domain, in which reference TRBV9 and TRBJ2-3 provide the parts outside the CDR3, is DSGVTQTPKHLITATGQRVTLRCSPRSGDLSVYWYQQSLDQGLQFLIQYYNGEERAKGNILERFSAQQFPDLHSELNLSSLELGDSALYFCASSVGLPSTDTQYFGPGTRLTVL.

Only one count was recorded for this clone. The chain employs TRBV27 and TRBJ2-3; D possibly corresponds to TRBD1 (5 bases). Germline CDR1 MNHEY, CDR2 SMNVEV (reference sequence). Trimming left V 4 bases short and J 2 bases short, with 13 bases between. The length of the CDR3 is 15 residues. The CDR3, as DNA: TGTGCCAGCAGTTCGAGGCAGGGTGTCACAGATACGCAGTATTTT. It codes for CASSSRQGVTDTQYF.

The chain recombines TRBV6-1 with TRBJ2-5, with 8 bases that match TRBD1. Germline V gene data show CDR1 as MNHNS and CDR2 as SASEGT. J was trimmed by 5 bases and V by 2 bases; bases with no gene match: 13. The CDR3 spans 17 residues. CDR3: CASSERSWGTGYETQYF. The CDR3 DNA follows: TGTGCCAGCAGTGAAAGATCGTGGGGGACAGGATACGAGACCCAGTACTTC.

V gene TRBV19 combines with J gene TRBJ1-2; D gene unclear. CDR1 is LNHDA, CDR2 SQIVND, per germline (reference sequence). The CDR3 is 16 amino acids. V dropped 3 bases and J dropped 0 bases, with 14 bases sitting between them. CDR3 sequence reads: CASSIGGAFSNYGYTF. CDR3 nucleotide sequence: TGTGCCAGTAGTATTGGAGGCGCTTTTTCTAACTATGGCTACACCTTC.

The gene calls are TRBV19 and TRBJ2-3, with D possibly matching TRBD1 (6 bases). The V end lost 6 bases, the J end lost 5 bases, and 15 bases lay between the germline ends. Germline V lookup: CDR1 LNHDA, CDR2 SQIVND (reference sequence). The CDR3 covers 14 residues. CDR3 sequence: CASSPQGRGDTQYF. CDR3 in DNA: TGTGCCAGTAGCCCACAGGGTCGGGGAGATACGCAGTATTTT.

This sequence joins TRBV2 and TRBJ2-2; D uncertain. CDR1 SNHLY and CDR2 FYNNEI come from the germline V gene. The CDR3 length is 14 residues. Trimming stripped 5 bases from V and 3 bases from J, with 10 bases between. CDR3 in amino acids: CASSPDTYTGELFF. Written as DNA, the CDR3 is TGTGCCAGCAGTCCTGACACGTACACCGGGGAGCTGTTTTTT.

The chain joins TRBV2 to TRBJ2-5; TRBD1 aligns across 7 bases. V lost 6 bases to trimming and J lost 5 bases; unmatched junction nucleotides: 9. Germline CDR1 is SNHLY and CDR2 is FYNNEI. This CDR3 is 14 amino acids long. For the CDR3, the DNA is TGTGCCAGCAGAGAACGGGACAGCGACGAGACCCAGTACTTC. Translation gives CASRERDSDETQYF.

The chain is built from TRBV10-3 and TRBJ2-2; 13 positions match TRBD2. Germline V gives CDR1 ENHRY, CDR2 SYGVKD. The length of the CDR3 is 16 residues. The ends lost 10 bases at V and 7 bases at J; junction bases unmatched: 12. In nucleotides, the CDR3 is TGTGCCACCCACGGACTAGCGGGAGTAGGGCTCGGGGAGCTGTTTTTT. It is translated as CATHGLAGVGLGELFF.

The genes are TRBV7-9 and TRBJ1-2; D uncertain. This CDR3 is built from 12 residues. V lost 5 bases, J lost 2 bases, and 6 bases lay in between. CDR1 SEHNR and CDR2 FQNEAQ come from the germline V gene (reference sequence). The CDR3 here is CASSGRNYGYTF. DNA of the CDR3: TGTGCCAGCAGCGGCAGGAACTATGGCTACACCTTC.